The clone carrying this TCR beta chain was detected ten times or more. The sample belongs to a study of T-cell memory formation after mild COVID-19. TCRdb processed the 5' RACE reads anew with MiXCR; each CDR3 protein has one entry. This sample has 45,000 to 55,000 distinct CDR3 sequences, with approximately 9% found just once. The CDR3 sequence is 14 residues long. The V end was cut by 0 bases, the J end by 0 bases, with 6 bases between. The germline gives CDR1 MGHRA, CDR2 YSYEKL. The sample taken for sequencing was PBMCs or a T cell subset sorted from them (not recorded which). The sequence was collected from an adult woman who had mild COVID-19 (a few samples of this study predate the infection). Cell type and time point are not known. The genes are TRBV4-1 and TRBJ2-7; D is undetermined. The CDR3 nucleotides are TGCGCCAGCAGCCAAGAGATCATCTCCTACGAGCAGTACTTC. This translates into CASSQEIISYEQYF.